Listed below are T cell receptor beta chains from one sample, sequenced in a study of blood T cell repertoires in COVID-19. Measured with immunoSEQ multiplex PCR; TCRdb has only the in-frame clones, and not every one. The sample lists around 210,000 clones, over 75% occurring once. Sequenced input: peripheral blood. The receptors were sampled from a man in his forties or fifties with COVID-19, enrolled during active disease. The CDR3 runs from the conserved cysteine through the conserved F or W. D genes are given only for firm matches. Expanded clones get a size class; other rows say once, few or many, or leave the size out.

J gene: TRBJ1-1; V gene: TRBV6-5; CDR3 length: 15; D gene: .; clone size: .; CDR3 DNA: TGTGCCAGCAGTAGGACAGCTAACTTGAACACTGAAGCTTTCTTT; CDR3 protein: CASSRTANLNTEAFF
J gene: TRBJ2-1; V gene: TRBV7-3; CDR3 length: 14; D gene: .; clone size: .; CDR3 DNA: TGTGCCAGCAGCCAGGGTCGCTCCTACAATGAGCAGTTCTTC; CDR3 protein: CASSQGRSYNEQFF
J gene: TRBJ2-3; V gene: TRBV6-5; CDR3 length: 13; D gene: .; clone size: .; CDR3 DNA: TGTGCCAGCAGTAGTAGCACCGGTTCCCCGGTGTATTTT; CDR3 protein: CASSSSTGSPVYF
J gene: TRBJ1-6; V gene: TRBV7-3; CDR3 length: 14; D gene: TRBD1; clone size: few; CDR3 DNA: TGTGCCAGCAGCTTAGGACAGGATAATTCACCCCTCCACTTT; CDR3 protein: CASSLGQDNSPLHF
J gene: TRBJ2-2; V gene: TRBV6-5; CDR3 length: 14; D gene: .; clone size: once; CDR3 DNA: TGTGCCAGCAGGGGCGGGTTCCAAGCCGGGGAGCTGTTTTTT; CDR3 protein: CASRGGFQAGELFF
J gene: TRBJ2-1; V gene: TRBV7-8; CDR3 length: 17; D gene: TRBD1; clone size: .; CDR3 DNA: TGTGCCAGCAGCTCTAAAAACAGGGGCCCACAATACAATGAGCAGTTCTTC; CDR3 protein: CASSSKNRGPQYNEQFF
J gene: TRBJ2-4; V gene: TRBV15; CDR3 length: 19; D gene: TRBD2; clone size: .; CDR3 DNA: TGTGCCACCAGCAGCACACCCGGGACTAGCTACTCGGAGGGGAACATTCAGTACTTC; CDR3 protein: CATSSTPGTSYSEGNIQYF
J gene: TRBJ1-2; V gene: TRBV6-2/TRBV6-3; CDR3 length: 17; D gene: .; clone size: .; CDR3 DNA: TGTGCCAGCAGCCCAATCGGAAGCGGACGGTTTAACTATGGCTACACCTTC; CDR3 protein: CASSPIGSGRFNYGYTF
J gene: TRBJ1-2; V gene: TRBV30; CDR3 length: 15; D gene: TRBD1; clone size: .; CDR3 DNA: TGTGCCTGGAGTGTACTGGGACAGGGGGCTGATGGCTACACCTTC; CDR3 protein: CAWSVLGQGADGYTF
J gene: TRBJ1-1; V gene: TRBV2; CDR3 length: 14; D gene: TRBD1; clone size: .; CDR3 DNA: TGTGCCAGCAGGTCAGCTGACAGGGTCCCTGAAGCTTTCTTT; CDR3 protein: CASRSADRVPEAFF
J gene: TRBJ2-1; V gene: TRBV5-4; CDR3 length: 14; D gene: .; clone size: .; CDR3 DNA: TGTGCCAGCAGCGGGAGCCCCTCCTACAATGAGCAGTTCTTC; CDR3 protein: CASSGSPSYNEQFF
J gene: TRBJ1-2; V gene: TRBV19; CDR3 length: 11; D gene: .; clone size: .; CDR3 DNA: TGTGCCATCCAGGGGTTTCTTGGCTACACCTTC; CDR3 protein: CAIQGFLGYTF
J gene: TRBJ2-2; V gene: TRBV6-1; CDR3 length: 12; D gene: .; clone size: .; CDR3 DNA: TGTGCCAGCAGTGAACGGGCCGGGGAGCTGTTTTTT; CDR3 protein: CASSERAGELFF
J gene: TRBJ2-3; V gene: TRBV15; CDR3 length: 17; D gene: TRBD2; clone size: .; CDR3 DNA: TGTGCCACCAGCACCCCTCGGGGGGGCGGGGCGGAAGATACGCAGTATTTT; CDR3 protein: CATSTPRGGGAEDTQYF
J gene: TRBJ2-7; V gene: TRBV20-1; CDR3 length: 11; D gene: .; clone size: few; CDR3 DNA: TGCAGTGCTAGAGATCTCTACGAGCAGTACTTC; CDR3 protein: CSARDLYEQYF
J gene: TRBJ1-2; V gene: TRBV6-5; CDR3 length: 12; D gene: .; clone size: .; CDR3 DNA: TGTGCCAGCAGTCCGACAGGACGGGGCTACACCTTC; CDR3 protein: CASSPTGRGYTF
J gene: TRBJ1-5; V gene: TRBV12-3/TRBV12-4; CDR3 length: 13; D gene: .; clone size: .; CDR3 DNA: TGTGCCAGCAGTTCACGGGGCAATCAGCCCCAGCATTTT; CDR3 protein: CASSSRGNQPQHF
J gene: TRBJ2-7; V gene: TRBV30; CDR3 length: 15; D gene: .; clone size: .; CDR3 DNA: TGTGCCTGGAGTCCACTTCCGGACAGAGCTGTCGAGCAGTACTTC; CDR3 protein: CAWSPLPDRAVEQYF
J gene: TRBJ1-2; V gene: TRBV29-1; CDR3 length: 11; D gene: .; clone size: .; CDR3 DNA: TGCAGCGTTACTAGGATGGGTGGCTACACCTTC; CDR3 protein: CSVTRMGGYTF
J gene: TRBJ1-3; V gene: TRBV30; CDR3 length: 13; D gene: .; clone size: .; CDR3 DNA: TGTGCCTGGAGTGTCCTCTCTGGAAACACCATATATTTT; CDR3 protein: CAWSVLSGNTIYF
J gene: TRBJ2-5; V gene: TRBV20-1; CDR3 length: 11; D gene: .; clone size: .; CDR3 DNA: TGCAGTGCTCCCACTTCAGAGACCCAGTACTTC; CDR3 protein: CSAPTSETQYF
J gene: TRBJ1-6; V gene: TRBV25-1; CDR3 length: 16; D gene: TRBD1; clone size: .; CDR3 DNA: TGTGCCAGCAGTGAATGGGGAACAGGGGGTTATTCACCCCTCCACTTT; CDR3 protein: CASSEWGTGGYSPLHF
J gene: TRBJ2-7; V gene: TRBV6-5; CDR3 length: 14; D gene: .; clone size: once; CDR3 DNA: TGTGCCAGCAGTTACCAAAGGGGGAGCTACGAGCAGTACTTC; CDR3 protein: CASSYQRGSYEQYF
J gene: TRBJ1-5; V gene: TRBV6-5; CDR3 length: 15; D gene: .; clone size: .; CDR3 DNA: TGTGCCAGCAGTTACTCTGGTAGCCAAAATCAGCCCCAGCATTTT; CDR3 protein: CASSYSGSQNQPQHF
J gene: TRBJ2-5; V gene: TRBV18; CDR3 length: 14; D gene: TRBD2; clone size: .; CDR3 DNA: TGTGCCAGCTCACCCAGCGGGGGGAAAGTGACCCAGTACTTC; CDR3 protein: CASSPSGGKVTQYF
J gene: TRBJ2-1; V gene: TRBV4-1; CDR3 length: 15; D gene: TRBD2; clone size: .; CDR3 DNA: TGCGCCAGCAGCCCCCTAGCGGGAGGGCGCCCTGAGCAGTTCTTC; CDR3 protein: CASSPLAGGRPEQFF
J gene: TRBJ2-3; V gene: TRBV5-3; CDR3 length: 16; D gene: .; clone size: .; CDR3 DNA: TGTGCCAGAAGCCCTCAAGGGGGTCTCCCCACAGATACGCAGTATTTT; CDR3 protein: CARSPQGGLPTDTQYF
J gene: TRBJ2-3; V gene: TRBV5-4; CDR3 length: 16; D gene: TRBD1; clone size: .; CDR3 DNA: TGTGCCAGCAGCCTTGCCGGGACAGGGGAGGGAGATACGCAGTATTTT; CDR3 protein: CASSLAGTGEGDTQYF
J gene: TRBJ2-4; V gene: TRBV28; CDR3 length: 15; D gene: .; clone size: .; CDR3 DNA: TGTGCCAGCACCGTTGATCGAATGCTCCAGGGCATTCAGTACTTC; CDR3 protein: CASTVDRMLQGIQYF
J gene: TRBJ1-1; V gene: TRBV5-1; CDR3 length: 16; D gene: TRBD1; clone size: .; CDR3 DNA: TGCGCCAGCAGCTACCACGGACAGGGAGGGAACACTGAAGCTTTCTTT; CDR3 protein: CASSYHGQGGNTEAFF
J gene: TRBJ1-3; V gene: TRBV6-5; CDR3 length: 15; D gene: .; clone size: once; CDR3 DNA: TGTGCCAGCAGAACAACAGGGAGCTCTGGAAACACCATATATTTT; CDR3 protein: CASRTTGSSGNTIYF
J gene: TRBJ2-1; V gene: TRBV6-5; CDR3 length: 15; D gene: TRBD2; clone size: .; CDR3 DNA: TGTGCCAGCAGCTCTCTAGCGGGGGGCCTCAATGAGCAGTTCTTC; CDR3 protein: CASSSLAGGLNEQFF
J gene: TRBJ1-1; V gene: TRBV6-4; CDR3 length: 13; D gene: .; clone size: .; CDR3 DNA: TGTGCCAGCAGGGCGACAGGGAACACTGAAGCTTTCTTT; CDR3 protein: CASRATGNTEAFF
J gene: TRBJ2-1; V gene: TRBV18; CDR3 length: 15; D gene: TRBD2; clone size: .; CDR3 DNA: TGTGCCAGCTCACCTTTGGGACTAGCGTGGAATGAGCAGTTCTTC; CDR3 protein: CASSPLGLAWNEQFF
J gene: TRBJ2-1; V gene: TRBV15; CDR3 length: 14; D gene: TRBD2; clone size: .; CDR3 DNA: TGTGCCACCAGTAAGAGGCCTAGCGGCTATGAGCAGTTCTTC; CDR3 protein: CATSKRPSGYEQFF
J gene: TRBJ1-5; V gene: TRBV19; CDR3 length: 14; D gene: .; clone size: .; CDR3 DNA: TGTGCCAGTAGCCGTACAGCTAATAATCAGCCCCAGCATTTT; CDR3 protein: CASSRTANNQPQHF
J gene: TRBJ2-3; V gene: TRBV7-2; CDR3 length: 15; D gene: .; clone size: .; CDR3 DNA: TGTGCCAGCAGCTCTAGCACAAGTAGCACAGATACGCAGTATTTT; CDR3 protein: CASSSSTSSTDTQYF
J gene: TRBJ1-5; V gene: TRBV6-5; CDR3 length: 13; D gene: TRBD1; clone size: .; CDR3 DNA: TGTGCCAGCAGCACGACAGGGTGGGAACCCCAGCATTTT; CDR3 protein: CASSTTGWEPQHF
J gene: TRBJ1-1; V gene: TRBV19; CDR3 length: 13; D gene: TRBD1; clone size: .; CDR3 DNA: TGTGCCAGTAGCCACGACAGGGGAATCGCAGCTTTCTTT; CDR3 protein: CASSHDRGIAAFF
J gene: TRBJ2-7; V gene: TRBV11-2; CDR3 length: 16; D gene: TRBD1; clone size: .; CDR3 DNA: TGTGCCAGCAGCTTCCCTGGACAGGGCAATACCTACGAGCAGTACTTC; CDR3 protein: CASSFPGQGNTYEQYF
J gene: TRBJ2-6; V gene: TRBV2; CDR3 length: 14; D gene: TRBD1; clone size: .; CDR3 DNA: TGTGCCCGACAGGGGGCTCCGGGGGCCAACGTCCTGACTTTC; CDR3 protein: CARQGAPGANVLTF
J gene: TRBJ2-4; V gene: TRBV5-1; CDR3 length: 18; D gene: TRBD1; clone size: .; CDR3 DNA: TGCGCCAGCAGCTCCGAACCGGGACAGGGGACGGCCAAAAACATTCAGTACTTC; CDR3 protein: CASSSEPGQGTAKNIQYF
J gene: TRBJ1-2; V gene: TRBV19; CDR3 length: 14; D gene: TRBD1; clone size: .; CDR3 DNA: TGTGCCAGTAGGAGAGAGGGGGCGAACTATGGCTACACCTTC; CDR3 protein: CASRREGANYGYTF
J gene: TRBJ1-1; V gene: TRBV28; CDR3 length: 14; D gene: .; clone size: once; CDR3 DNA: TGTGCCAGCACCCCGGGGGGTATGAACACTGAAGCTTTCTTT; CDR3 protein: CASTPGGMNTEAFF
J gene: TRBJ2-3; V gene: TRBV18; CDR3 length: 15; D gene: TRBD1; clone size: .; CDR3 DNA: TGTGCCAGCTCACCAGGGACAGGGGCCACAGATACGCAGTATTTT; CDR3 protein: CASSPGTGATDTQYF
J gene: TRBJ2-5; V gene: TRBV10-3; CDR3 length: 15; D gene: TRBD1; clone size: .; CDR3 DNA: TGTGCCATCAGTACCGGGACAGGGGTTGTTCAGACCCAGTACTTC; CDR3 protein: CAISTGTGVVQTQYF
J gene: TRBJ2-5; V gene: TRBV25-1; CDR3 length: 15; D gene: TRBD1; clone size: .; CDR3 DNA: TGTGCCAGCAGTGTCCGGGACAGGGGGCAAGAGACCCAGTACTTC; CDR3 protein: CASSVRDRGQETQYF